This T cell receptor beta chain was identified in a study of cytomegalovirus exposure and HLA in healthy donors. A word on this clone: Its matching antigen is unknown.

A multiplex PCR was run with 60 Vbeta primers and 13 Jbeta primers. Generated by immunoSEQ multiplex PCR, the TCRdb table keeps only in-frame clones and is missing some. This table lists roughly 200,000 clones. Germline V gives CDR1 SGHNT, CDR2 YYREEE (reference sequence). The CDR3 covers 14 residues. Trimming removed 2 bases at V and 5 bases at J, with 13 bases between. Study-level points and caveats: Common viral pathogens were later found to be apparently linked to several of the most significant clusters.

This TCR came from a girl aged 2 to 9 in good health and CMV-seropositive. Material for sequencing was PBMCs. The rearrangement joins TRBV5-4 to TRBJ2-5; TRBD2 is a possible D gene (6 bases). Here the CDR3 reads CASSLFAGMETQYF. CDR3 coding DNA: TGTGCCAGCAGCTTATTCGCGGGGATGGAGACCCAGTACTTC. Full variable domain (rest looked up from reference TRBV5-4 and TRBJ2-5): ETGVTQSPTHLIKTRGQQVTLRCSSQSGHNTVSWYQQALGQGPQFIFQYYREEENGRGNFPPRFSGLQFPNYSSELNVNALELDDSALYLCASSLFAGMETQYFGPGTRLLVL.